Included here is one T cell receptor (beta chain) sequence, with context. This CDR3 is 13 amino acids long. V was clipped by 7 bases and J by 5 bases, with 12 bases between them. This entry comes from a study of blood T cell repertoires in COVID-19. Study-wide context: The origin of the acute and convalescent COVID-19 samples was the United States, Italy and Spain.

Study processing details: Using reference gene primer amplification, nucleated cell counts were estimated. Assay used: immunoSEQ multiplex PCR; TCRdb lists only in-frame clones, some missing. That table furnishes V, J and clone size, whereas the DNA furnished D and trimming. The data show under 200,000 clones, under 90% seen once. This TCR came from a man in his 60s with acute or convalescent COVID-19. Material: peripheral blood. V and J are TRBV12-3 or TRBV12-4 and TRBJ1-5, with TRBD1 as a possible D gene (5 bases). CDR3 in amino acids: CASTATEYQPQHF. CDR3 nucleotide sequence: TGTGCCAGCACCGCGACAGAGTATCAGCCCCAGCATTTT.